Shown below are 7 T cell receptor beta chains from a single sample sequenced in a study of blood T cell repertoires in COVID-19. Data came from immunoSEQ multiplex PCR; TCRdb stores just in-frame clones and leaves some out. The sample has about 110,000 clones, approximately 80% seen once. The specimen sequenced was peripheral blood. These receptors all come from a woman in her sixties or seventies with acute or convalescent COVID-19.

This clone has only a few counts. The rearrangement links TRBV6-2 or TRBV6-3 to TRBJ1-5, with D tentatively TRBD1 (5 bases). Germline values: CDR1 MNHEY, CDR2 SVGEGT. CDR3 size: 15 residues. V gave up 2 bases and J gave up 9 bases, with 17 bases separating them. The CDR3: CASSYVPVGTRPQHF. In DNA, the CDR3 is TGTGCCAGCAGTTACGTACCAGTCGGGACTCGGCCCCAGCATTTT.

This clone was counted only a few times. The chain recombines TRBV30 with TRBJ1-5; unclear D gene. CDR1 is GTSNPN, CDR2 SVGIG, per germline (reference sequence). The germline V and J ends were trimmed by 3 bases and 8 bases, with 11 bases remaining between them. The length of the CDR3 is 12 residues. The chain's CDR3 is CAWRTGMEPQHF. Written as DNA, the CDR3 is TGTGCCTGGAGGACGGGGATGGAGCCCCAGCATTTT.

This clone has just one count. The chain employs TRBV3-1 (or the pseudogene TRBV3-2) and TRBJ2-1, with unresolved D. V shed 4 bases and J shed 0 bases, with 10 bases lying between them. Germline lookup yields CDR1 LGHDT and CDR2 YNNKEL (reference sequence). The CDR3 covers 15 residues. CDR3 nucleotides: TGTGCCAGCAGCCCCGACTTGAGCTCCTACAATGAGCAGTTCTTC. Translated, it gives CASSPDLSSYNEQFF.

The chain uses TRBV28 and TRBJ2-7, with D perhaps matching TRBD1 (5 bases). Looked up from germline, CDR1 is MDHEN and CDR2 is SYDVKM. V lost 3 bases and J 2 bases, leaving 14 bases between the germline ends. The CDR3 has 15 amino acids. The CDR3 nucleotides are TGTGCCAGCAGTTTGGTACAGGTGAACACCTACGAGCAGTACTTC. This sequence encodes CASSLVQVNTYEQYF.

This clone was observed a few times. The gene calls are TRBV4-2 and TRBJ1-4; maybe TRBD1 (6 bases). The germline V gene encodes CDR1 LGHNA and CDR2 YNFKEQ. V dropped 0 bases and J dropped 3 bases, with 17 bases sitting between them. This CDR3 contains 18 residues. CDR3 sequence: CASSQDDRQSFPNEKLFF. DNA of the CDR3: TGTGCCAGCAGCCAAGACGACAGGCAGTCGTTCCCTAATGAAAAACTGTTTTTT.

The chain uses TRBV6-2 or TRBV6-3 and TRBJ2-1; 7 bases map to TRBD2. Per the germline V gene, CDR1 is MNHEY and CDR2 is SVGEGT. The V gene end was trimmed by 2 bases and the J gene end by 1 base; junction bases not matched to a gene: 11. This CDR3 spans 18 amino acids. The CDR3 sequence is CASSYILAVPESYNEQFF. The CDR3 DNA is TGTGCCAGCAGTTACATTCTAGCGGTCCCAGAATCCTACAATGAGCAGTTCTTC.

This chain uses TRBV7-2 with TRBJ2-3; D is perhaps TRBD2 (5 bases). This CDR3 contains 16 residues. V lost 2 bases and J lost 1, with 13 bases in between. Per the germline V gene, CDR1 is SGHTA and CDR2 is FQGNSA. CDR3 region: CASSLPVLAGTDTQYF. The CDR3 region has the DNA TGTGCCAGCAGCTTACCCGTTCTAGCAGGCACAGATACGCAGTATTTT.